Below, 25 T cell receptor beta chains from the same sample are listed, as sequenced in a study of T cell responses to AZD1222 COVID-19 vaccine. Sequencing used immunoSEQ multiplex PCR; TCRdb keeps in-frame clones, though not all of them. The repertoire holds approximately 120,000 clones, 70% to 90% seen once, with roughly a tenth in the top ten. Material: peripheral blood, obtained 28 days after the second AZD1222 dose. Receptor source: an adult who received the AZD1222 COVID-19 vaccine.

The genes are TRBV15 and TRBJ2-7; 13 bases match TRBD2. In germline, CDR1 is LNHNV, CDR2 YYDKDF (reference sequence). With V trimmed by 1 base and J by 0 bases, 6 bases remained unmatched. There are 18 residues in the CDR3. The DNA of the CDR3 is TGTGCCACCAGCAGAGGGACTAGCGGGAGTTCCATCTCCTACGAGCAGTACTTC. It encodes CATSRGTSGSSISYEQYF.

V usage is TRBV2 and J usage is TRBJ1-3; D perhaps matches TRBD1 (6 bases). The CDR3 has 17 amino acids. CDR1 SNHLY and CDR2 FYNNEI come from the germline V gene. V was cut by 5 bases and J by 0 bases, with 17 bases left in between. CDR3 protein: CASSQFWGANSGNTIYF. The CDR3 region has the DNA TGTGCCAGCAGTCAATTCTGGGGGGCGAACTCTGGAAACACCATATATTTT. The full variable domain, its missing parts supplied by reference TRBV2 and TRBJ1-3, is EPEVTQTPSHQVTQMGQEVILRCVPISNHLYFYWYRQILGQKVEFLVSFYNNEISEKSEIFDDQFSVERPDGSNFTLKIRSTKLEDSAMYFCASSQFWGANSGNTIYFGEGSWLTVV.

The chain uses TRBV5-1 and TRBJ2-1; unclear D gene. Per germline, CDR1 SGHRS and CDR2 YFSETQ. V lost 0 bases and J 7 bases, leaving 5 bases between the germline ends. The CDR3 runs to 12 residues. This chain's CDR3 is CASSLEGNEQFF. The CDR3 DNA is TGCGCCAGCAGCTTGGAAGGGAATGAGCAGTTCTTC.

This chain uses TRBV6-5 with TRBJ1-2; 10 nucleotides line up with TRBD1. Trimming cost V 5 bases and J 3 bases; bases outside gene matches: 3. The CDR3 has 14 amino acids. The germline V gene has CDR1 MNHEY and CDR2 SVGAGI. The CDR3 DNA is TGTGCCAGCAGTCAGGACAGGGGGGACTATGGCTACACCTTC. Translating it yields CASSQDRGDYGYTF.

CDR3 nucleotide sequence: TGTGCTAGTGGTTTGGGCGAAACAACAGAGGGAGAGACCCAGTACTTC. Protein sequence: CASGLGETTEGETQYF. This chain uses TRBV12-5 with TRBJ2-5; D might be TRBD2 (5 bases). The CDR3 spans 16 residues. Trimming removed 1 base at V and 4 bases at J, with 16 bases between. The germline V gene has CDR1 LGHNT and CDR2 FRNRAP.

This clone was picked up one time. V and J are TRBV19 and TRBJ2-2, with 14 bases aligning to TRBD2. Trimming removed 6 bases from V and 9 bases from J; junction bases left unmatched: 6. The germline V gene encodes CDR1 LNHDA and CDR2 SQIVND (reference sequence). This CDR3 has 15 amino acids. Written as DNA, the CDR3 is TGTGCCAGTAGACCTGGACTAGCGGGAGGCCGGGAGCTGTTTTTT. This encodes CASRPGLAGGRELFF.

The table lists this clone with a count of one. At the DNA level, this CDR3 is encoded by other sequences in the same sample as well. The V and J genes are TRBV9 and TRBJ2-1; D is uncertain. Germline assignment: CDR1 SGDLS and CDR2 YYNGEE. This CDR3 has 15 residues. Trimming took off 0 bases at V and 2 bases at J, with 9 bases between the two ends. The CDR3 spells CASSVVGGPYNEQFF. The CDR3 DNA reads TGTGCCAGCAGCGTAGTCGGCGGACCCTACAATGAGCAGTTCTTC.

The V gene is TRBV10-3, the J gene TRBJ2-3, with 8 bases fitting TRBD2. J gave up 2 bases and V 9 bases, and 4 bases lay outside the gene matches. The CDR3 spans 13 residues. Germline CDR1 and CDR2: ENHRY and SYGVKD. The CDR3: CAIKAGDTDTQYF. In DNA form, the CDR3 reads TGTGCCATAAAAGCGGGAGACACAGATACGCAGTATTTT.

This clone is a singleton in its sample. The chain employs TRBV6-5 and TRBJ2-1; 11 bases are a match to TRBD2. J was trimmed by 6 bases and V by 7 bases; bases with no gene match: 8. The length of the CDR3 is 15 residues. The germline gives CDR1 MNHEY, CDR2 SVGAGI. CDR3 residues: CASTTGTSGLNEQFF. CDR3 DNA: TGTGCCAGCACTACCGGGACTAGCGGCCTCAATGAGCAGTTCTTC.

The count of this clone is one. The chain combines TRBV6-2 or TRBV6-3 with TRBJ2-5; 10 nucleotides align to TRBD2. The CDR3 loop spans 17 amino acids. With 2 bases clipped from V and 6 bases from J, the junction kept 12 bases outside the gene matches. Per the germline V gene, CDR1 is MNHEY and CDR2 is SVGEGT. The CDR3 loop is CASSYGISGGAVKTQYF. The DNA for the CDR3 is TGTGCCAGCAGTTACGGCATCAGCGGGGGGGCCGTAAAGACCCAGTACTTC.

The rearrangement joins TRBV5-5 to TRBJ1-3; no definite D call. The CDR3 contains 13 residues. V was cut by 1 base and J by 6 bases, with 8 bases left in between. The germline V gene encodes CDR1 SGHKS and CDR2 YYEKEE (reference sequence). CDR3 residues: CASSLPGSNTIYF. CDR3 bases: TGTGCCAGCAGCTTGCCAGGCTCAAACACCATATATTTT.

The rearrangement links TRBV12-3 or TRBV12-4 to TRBJ1-2, with no clear D. The CDR3 sequence is 11 residues long. The germline V and J ends were trimmed by 3 bases and 6 bases, with 5 bases remaining between them. In DNA, the CDR3 is TGTGCCAGCAGTTTGGGTCATGGCTACACCTTC. Its translation: CASSLGHGYTF.

The chain employs TRBV29-1 and TRBJ2-6; unclear D gene. This CDR3 region has 14 residues. Germline V gives CDR1 SQVTM, CDR2 ANQGSEA. Deletions cut 5 bases from V and 0 bases from J, with 8 bases between. The CDR3 sequence: CSVHAGSGANVLTF. In nucleotides, the CDR3 is TGCAGCGTTCACGCTGGCTCTGGGGCCAACGTCCTGACTTTC.

The chain is built from TRBV7-9 and TRBJ1-5, with TRBD1 matching over 12 bases. The germline CDR1 and CDR2 sequences are SEHNR and FQNEAQ (reference sequence). Trimming took 9 bases from V and 7 from J; bases not matched to a gene: 10. The CDR3 runs to 15 residues. For the CDR3, the DNA is TGTGCCAGTGAGCCGGGACAGGGGGCATTACAGCCCCAGCATTTT. This codes for CASEPGQGALQPQHF.

This clone was seen a handful of times. The J gene is TRBJ1-2, the V gene TRBV5-5; D perhaps matches TRBD1 (6 bases). The CDR3 consists of 16 residues. V was shortened by 1 base and J by 0 bases, with 13 bases between the two germline ends. Germline V gene sequence: CDR1 SGHKS, CDR2 YYEKEE (reference sequence). The CDR3 is CASSLTWGRANYGYTF. CDR3 DNA sequence: TGTGCCAGCAGCTTGACGTGGGGGCGAGCTAACTATGGCTACACCTTC.

The chain combines TRBV3-1 (or the pseudogene TRBV3-2) with TRBJ2-2; 7 nucleotides line up with TRBD2. The CDR3 consists of 16 residues. V lost 5 bases to trimming and J lost 7 bases; unmatched junction nucleotides: 13. Germline V gene lookup returns CDR1 LGHDT and CDR2 YNNKEL (reference sequence). The CDR3 loop reads CASSLSLGEGNGELFF. The CDR3 DNA sequence: TGTGCCAGCAGCTTAAGTTTGGGGGAGGGCAACGGGGAGCTGTTTTTT.

V usage is TRBV29-1 and J usage is TRBJ2-5; D call uncertain. The CDR3 consists of 12 residues. V lost 7 bases and J lost 3, with 12 bases in between. CDR1 is SQVTM and CDR2 is ANQGSEA in the germline V gene. CDR3 bases: TGCAGCGCCGACACCTCGGAAGAGACCCAGTACTTC. This codes for CSADTSEETQYF.

This chain uses TRBV7-2 with TRBJ2-2; maybe TRBD2 (6 bases). Germline V gene sequence: CDR1 SGHTA, CDR2 FQGNSA. Trimming pared 5 bases from V and 1 base from J, leaving 14 bases between. The CDR3 length is 16 residues. Written as DNA, the CDR3 is TGTGCCAGCAGCCAAATCGGCGGGGTGAACACCGGGGAGCTGTTTTTT. Translating gives CASSQIGGVNTGELFF.

This chain uses TRBV5-1 with TRBJ2-2; D is perhaps TRBD1 (5 bases). The CDR3 sequence is 15 residues long. CDR1 and CDR2 (germline): SGHRS, YFSETQ. Trimming shortened V by 0 bases and J by 6 bases, and 12 bases separated the two germline ends. Here the CDR3 reads CASSLDRPGAGELFF. CDR3 in DNA: TGCGCCAGCAGCTTGGACAGGCCTGGGGCCGGGGAGCTGTTTTTT.

The chain combines TRBV6-2 or TRBV6-3 with TRBJ2-4; D may be TRBD1 or TRBD2 (5 bases each). V was clipped by 2 bases and J by 0 bases, with 17 bases between them. CDR1 and CDR2 from the germline V gene are MNHEY and SVGEGT. This CDR3 comprises 18 residues. The CDR3 protein is CASSYLPPSGLAKNIQYF. Here the CDR3 DNA reads TGTGCCAGCAGTTACCTCCCACCCTCGGGGCTAGCCAAAAACATTCAGTACTTC.

The chain has TRBV18 and TRBJ2-7; 12 bases agree with TRBD1. This CDR3 is 15 amino acids long. Unmatched junction bases numbered 7, after V lost 5 bases and J lost 5 bases. Per the germline V gene, CDR1 is KGHSH and CDR2 is LQKENI. The CDR3 spells CASSDPGQGAHEQYF. In DNA form, the CDR3 reads TGTGCCAGCTCAGACCCGGGACAGGGGGCTCACGAGCAGTACTTC.

The rearrangement links TRBV5-4 to TRBJ2-1; D may be TRBD2 (5 bases). CDR3 length equals 15 residues. V was cut by 3 bases and J by 2 bases, with 12 bases left in between. CDR1 SGHNT and CDR2 YYREEE come from the germline V gene (reference sequence). CDR3 bases: TGTGCCAGCAGCTCCCGGGGAGTCACCTACAATGAGCAGTTCTTC. Encoded protein: CASSSRGVTYNEQFF.

J is TRBJ1-1 and V is TRBV5-1; 7 nucleotides align to TRBD1. The V and J ends lost 0 bases and 1 base, in that order; junction bases with no gene match: 3. Germline CDR1 SGHRS, CDR2 YFSETQ. The CDR3 sequence is 15 residues long. Written as DNA, the CDR3 is TGCGCCAGCAGCTTGGGGGGACAGCGGAACACTGAAGCTTTCTTT. Translated, it gives CASSLGGQRNTEAFF.

The V call is TRBV7-9, the J call TRBJ1-2; 9 bases line up with TRBD1. The CDR3 has 18 amino acids. Germline loops: CDR1 SEHNR, CDR2 FQNEAQ (reference sequence). V was pared by 4 bases and J by 4 bases, with 16 bases of the junction left unmatched. DNA of the CDR3: TGTGCCAGCAGCTCAAGCCCGGGGGGGACAGGGTTGGGCTATGGCTACACCTTC. Translation gives CASSSSPGGTGLGYGYTF. Based on the CDR3 plus reference TRBV7-9 and TRBJ1-2, the full variable domain is DTGVSQNPRHKITKRGQNVTFRCDPISEHNRLYWYRQTLGQGPEFLTYFQNEAQLEKSRLLSDRFSAERPKGSFSTLEIQRTEQGDSAMYLCASSSSPGGTGLGYGYTFGSGTRLTVV.

The chain links TRBV7-8 to TRBJ1-1; TRBD1 is a possible D gene (5 bases). The CDR3 loop spans 13 amino acids. Germline V gene lookup returns CDR1 SGHVS and CDR2 FQNEAQ. V shed 5 bases and J shed 4 bases, with 11 bases lying between them. The CDR3 nucleotides read TGTGCCAGCAGCCCCGGGGGGGTCACTGAAGCTTTCTTT. Translating it yields CASSPGGVTEAFF.